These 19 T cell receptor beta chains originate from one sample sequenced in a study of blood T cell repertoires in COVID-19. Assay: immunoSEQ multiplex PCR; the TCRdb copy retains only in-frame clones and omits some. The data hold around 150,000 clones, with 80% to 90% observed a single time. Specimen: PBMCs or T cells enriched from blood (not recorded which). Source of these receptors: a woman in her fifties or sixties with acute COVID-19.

CDR3 in DNA: TGTGCCACCAGTGATCCATTACCAGCGGGTCATAATTTGGGAGACTCCTACGAGCAGTACTTC. Translated: CATSDPLPAGHNLGDSYEQYF. This sequence joins TRBV24-1 and TRBJ2-7, with a weak D call TRBD2 (6 bases). Germline V lookup: CDR1 KGHDR, CDR2 SFDVKD. Trimming removed 3 bases at V and 0 bases at J, with 29 bases between. CDR3 size: 21 residues.

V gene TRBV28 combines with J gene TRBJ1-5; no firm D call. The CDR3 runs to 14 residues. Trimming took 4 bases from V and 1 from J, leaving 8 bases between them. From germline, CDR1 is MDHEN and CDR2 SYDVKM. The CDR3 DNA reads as TGTGCCAGCAGTTCCCCGGGGAGCAATCAGCCCCAGCATTTT. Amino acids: CASSSPGSNQPQHF. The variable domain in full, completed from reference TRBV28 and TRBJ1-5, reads DVKVTQSSRYLVKRTGEKVFLECVQDMDHENMFWYRQDPGLGLRLIYFSYDVKMKEKGDIPEGYSVSREKKERFSLILESASTNQTSMYLCASSSPGSNQPQHFGDGTRLSIL.

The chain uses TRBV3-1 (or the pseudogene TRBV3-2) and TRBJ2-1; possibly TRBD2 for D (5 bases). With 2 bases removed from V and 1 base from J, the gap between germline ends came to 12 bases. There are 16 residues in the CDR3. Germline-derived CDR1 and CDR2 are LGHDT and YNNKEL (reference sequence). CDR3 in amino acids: CASSQRYGISYNEQFF. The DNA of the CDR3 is TGTGCCAGCAGCCAAAGGTACGGGATTTCCTACAATGAGCAGTTCTTC.

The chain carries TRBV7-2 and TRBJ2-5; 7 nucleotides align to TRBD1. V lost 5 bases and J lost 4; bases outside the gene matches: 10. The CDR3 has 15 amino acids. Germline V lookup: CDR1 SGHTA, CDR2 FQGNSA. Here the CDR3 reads CASSPHNRGLETQYF. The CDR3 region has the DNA TGTGCCAGCAGCCCACACAACAGGGGTTTAGAGACCCAGTACTTC.

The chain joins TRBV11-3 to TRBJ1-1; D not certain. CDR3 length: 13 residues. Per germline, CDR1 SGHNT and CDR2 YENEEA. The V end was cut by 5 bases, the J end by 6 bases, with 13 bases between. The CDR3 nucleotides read TGTGCCAGCAGCCGTGGCGGGCTGGCTGAAGCTTTCTTT. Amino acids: CASSRGGLAEAFF.

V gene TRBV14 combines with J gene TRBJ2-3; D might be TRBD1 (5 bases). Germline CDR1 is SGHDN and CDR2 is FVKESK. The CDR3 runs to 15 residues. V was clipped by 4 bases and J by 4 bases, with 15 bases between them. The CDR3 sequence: CASSPRIWGADTQYF. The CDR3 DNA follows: TGTGCCAGCAGCCCCCGAATTTGGGGCGCAGATACGCAGTATTTT. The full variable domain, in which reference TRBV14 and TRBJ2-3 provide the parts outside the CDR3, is EAGVTQFPSHSVIEKGQTVTLRCDPISGHDNLYWYRRVMGKEIKFLLHFVKESKQDESGMPNNRFLAERTGGTYSTLKVQPAELEDSGVYFCASSPRIWGADTQYFGPGTRLTVL.

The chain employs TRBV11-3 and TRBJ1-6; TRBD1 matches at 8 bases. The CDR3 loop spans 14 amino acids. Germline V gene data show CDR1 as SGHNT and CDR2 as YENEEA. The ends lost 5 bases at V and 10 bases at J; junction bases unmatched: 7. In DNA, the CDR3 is TGTGCCAGCAGCGAGGGACAGGTCAACTCACCCCTCCACTTT. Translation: CASSEGQVNSPLHF.

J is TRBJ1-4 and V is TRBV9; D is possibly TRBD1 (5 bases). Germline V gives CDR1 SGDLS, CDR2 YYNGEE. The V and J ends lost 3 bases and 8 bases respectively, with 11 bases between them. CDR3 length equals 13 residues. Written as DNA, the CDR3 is TGTGCCAGCAGCGCCGGACACGGGGAAAAACTGTTTTTT. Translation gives CASSAGHGEKLFF.

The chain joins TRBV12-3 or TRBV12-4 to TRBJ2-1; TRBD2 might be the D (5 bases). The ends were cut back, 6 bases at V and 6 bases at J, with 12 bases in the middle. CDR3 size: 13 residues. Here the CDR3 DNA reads TGTGCCAGCAGCCACGGGAAGCTCAATGAGCAGTTCTTC. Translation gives CASSHGKLNEQFF.

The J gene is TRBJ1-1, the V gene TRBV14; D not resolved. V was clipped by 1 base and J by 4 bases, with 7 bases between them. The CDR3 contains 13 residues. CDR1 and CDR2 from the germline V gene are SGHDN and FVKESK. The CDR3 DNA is TGTGCCAGCAGCCAAGTGAGGGCCACTGAAGCTTTCTTT. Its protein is CASSQVRATEAFF.

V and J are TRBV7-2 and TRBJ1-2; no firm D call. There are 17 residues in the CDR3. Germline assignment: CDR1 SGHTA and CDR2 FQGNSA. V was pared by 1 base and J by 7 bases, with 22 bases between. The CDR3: CASSLGQSTLYRSGYTF. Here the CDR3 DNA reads TGTGCCAGCAGCTTAGGCCAAAGTACCTTGTATAGATCTGGCTACACCTTC.

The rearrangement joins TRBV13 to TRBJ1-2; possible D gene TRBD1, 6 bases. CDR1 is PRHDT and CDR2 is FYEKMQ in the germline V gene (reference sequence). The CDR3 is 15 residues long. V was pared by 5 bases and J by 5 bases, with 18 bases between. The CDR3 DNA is TGTGCCAGCAGCCAAAATCTTGACAGGAGGTATGGCTACACCTTC. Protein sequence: CASSQNLDRRYGYTF.

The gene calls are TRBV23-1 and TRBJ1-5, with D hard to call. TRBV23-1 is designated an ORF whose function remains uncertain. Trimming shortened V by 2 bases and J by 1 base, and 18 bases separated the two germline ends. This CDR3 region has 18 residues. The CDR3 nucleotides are TGCGCCAGCAGTCAAATGAAGCTCGCCCCACCGAGCAATCAGCCCCAGCATTTT. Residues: CASSQMKLAPPSNQPQHF.

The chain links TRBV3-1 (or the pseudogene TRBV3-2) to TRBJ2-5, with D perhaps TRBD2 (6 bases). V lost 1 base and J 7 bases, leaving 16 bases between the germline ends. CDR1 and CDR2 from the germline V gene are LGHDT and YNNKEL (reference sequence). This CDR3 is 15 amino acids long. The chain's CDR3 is CASSQGQLLGGTQYF. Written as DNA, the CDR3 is TGTGCCAGCAGCCAAGGGCAGCTGTTGGGGGGGACCCAGTACTTC.

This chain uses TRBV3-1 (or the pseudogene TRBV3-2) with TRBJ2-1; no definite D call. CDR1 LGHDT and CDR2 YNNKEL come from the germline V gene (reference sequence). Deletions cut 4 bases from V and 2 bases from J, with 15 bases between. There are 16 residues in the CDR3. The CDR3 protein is CASSPIGLPPYNEQFF. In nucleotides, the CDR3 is TGTGCCAGCAGCCCTATCGGTCTCCCCCCCTACAATGAGCAGTTCTTC.

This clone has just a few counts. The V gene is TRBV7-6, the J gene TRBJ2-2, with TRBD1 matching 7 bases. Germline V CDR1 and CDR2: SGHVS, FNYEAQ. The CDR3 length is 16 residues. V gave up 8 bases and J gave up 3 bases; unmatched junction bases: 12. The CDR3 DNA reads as TGTGCCAGCTCCGAGGGGTCCAGGGGGTACACCGGGGAGCTGTTTTTT. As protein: CASSEGSRGYTGELFF.

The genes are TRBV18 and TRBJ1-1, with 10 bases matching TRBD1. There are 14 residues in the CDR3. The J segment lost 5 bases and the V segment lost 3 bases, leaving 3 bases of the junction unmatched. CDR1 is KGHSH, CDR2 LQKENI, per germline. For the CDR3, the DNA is TGTGCCAGCTCACCGACAGGGGGCGCGACTGAAGCTTTCTTT. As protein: CASSPTGGATEAFF. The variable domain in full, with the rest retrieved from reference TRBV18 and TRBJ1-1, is NAGVMQNPRHLVRRRGQEARLRCSPMKGHSHVYWYRQLPEEGLKFMVYLQKENIIDESGMPKERFSAEFPKEGPSILRIQQVVRGDSAAYFCASSPTGGATEAFFGQGTRLTVV.

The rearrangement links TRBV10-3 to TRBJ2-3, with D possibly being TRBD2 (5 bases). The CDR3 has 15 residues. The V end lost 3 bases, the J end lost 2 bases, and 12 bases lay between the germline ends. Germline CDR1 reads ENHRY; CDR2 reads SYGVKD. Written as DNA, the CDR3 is TGTGCCATCAGTGAAGCGGTAGGAATCACAGATACGCAGTATTTT. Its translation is CAISEAVGITDTQYF.

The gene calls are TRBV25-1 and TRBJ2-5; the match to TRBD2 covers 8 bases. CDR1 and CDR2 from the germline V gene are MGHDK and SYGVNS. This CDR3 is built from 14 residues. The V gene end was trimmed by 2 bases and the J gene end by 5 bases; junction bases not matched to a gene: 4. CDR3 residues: CASSENRGGETQYF. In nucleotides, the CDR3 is TGTGCCAGCAGTGAAAACCGGGGGGGGGAGACCCAGTACTTC.